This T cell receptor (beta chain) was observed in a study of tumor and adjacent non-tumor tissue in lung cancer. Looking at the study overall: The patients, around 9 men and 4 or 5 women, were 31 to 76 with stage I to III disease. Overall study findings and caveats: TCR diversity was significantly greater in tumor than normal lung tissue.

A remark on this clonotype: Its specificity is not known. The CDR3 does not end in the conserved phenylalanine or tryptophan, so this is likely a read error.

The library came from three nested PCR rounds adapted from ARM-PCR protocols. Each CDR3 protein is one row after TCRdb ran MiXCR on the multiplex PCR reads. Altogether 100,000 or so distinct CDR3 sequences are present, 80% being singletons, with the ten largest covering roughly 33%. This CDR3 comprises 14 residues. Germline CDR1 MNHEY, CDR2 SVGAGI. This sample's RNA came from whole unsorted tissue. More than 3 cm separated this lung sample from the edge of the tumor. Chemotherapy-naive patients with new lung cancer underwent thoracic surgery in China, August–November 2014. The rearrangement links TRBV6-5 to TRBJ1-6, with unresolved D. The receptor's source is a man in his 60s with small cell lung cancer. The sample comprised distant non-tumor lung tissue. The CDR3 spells CASSLQMDNSLLHL. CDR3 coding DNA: TGTGCCAGCAGTCTGCAGATGGATAATTCACTCCTCCACCTT.